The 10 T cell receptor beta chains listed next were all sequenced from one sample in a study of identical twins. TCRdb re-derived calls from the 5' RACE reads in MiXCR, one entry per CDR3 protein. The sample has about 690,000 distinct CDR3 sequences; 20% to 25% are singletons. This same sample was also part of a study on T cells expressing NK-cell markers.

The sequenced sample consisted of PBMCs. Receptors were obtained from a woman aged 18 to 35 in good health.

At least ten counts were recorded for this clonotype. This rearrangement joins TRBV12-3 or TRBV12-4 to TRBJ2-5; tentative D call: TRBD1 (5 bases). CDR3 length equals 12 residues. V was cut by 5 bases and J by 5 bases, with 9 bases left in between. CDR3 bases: TGTGCCAGCAGTCGATCAGGGGAGACCCAGTACTTC. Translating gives CASSRSGETQYF.

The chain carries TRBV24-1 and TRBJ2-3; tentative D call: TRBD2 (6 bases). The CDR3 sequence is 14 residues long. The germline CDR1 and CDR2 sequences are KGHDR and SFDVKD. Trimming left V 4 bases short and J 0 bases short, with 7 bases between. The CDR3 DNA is TGTGCCACCAGTGAGAGCGGGAGCACAGATACGCAGTATTTT. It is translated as CATSESGSTDTQYF.

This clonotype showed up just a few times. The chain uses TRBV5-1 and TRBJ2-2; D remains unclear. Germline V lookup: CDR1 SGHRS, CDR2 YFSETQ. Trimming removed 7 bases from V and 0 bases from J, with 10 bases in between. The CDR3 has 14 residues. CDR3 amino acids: CASYLAPNTGELFF. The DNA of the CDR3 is TGCGCCAGCTACCTGGCACCGAACACCGGGGAGCTGTTTTTT.

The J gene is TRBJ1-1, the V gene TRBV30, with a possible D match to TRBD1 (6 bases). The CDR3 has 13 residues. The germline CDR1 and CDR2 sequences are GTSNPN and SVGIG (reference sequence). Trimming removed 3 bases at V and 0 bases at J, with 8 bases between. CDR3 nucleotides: TGTGCCTGGAGCCGACAGGTGAACACTGAAGCTTTCTTT. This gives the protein CAWSRQVNTEAFF. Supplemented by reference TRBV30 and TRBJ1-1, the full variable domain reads SQTIHQWPATLVQPVGSPLSLECTVEGTSNPNLYWYRQAAGRGLQLLFYSVGIGQISSEVPQNLSASRPQDRQFILSSKKLLLSDSGFYLCAWSRQVNTEAFFGQGTRLTVV.

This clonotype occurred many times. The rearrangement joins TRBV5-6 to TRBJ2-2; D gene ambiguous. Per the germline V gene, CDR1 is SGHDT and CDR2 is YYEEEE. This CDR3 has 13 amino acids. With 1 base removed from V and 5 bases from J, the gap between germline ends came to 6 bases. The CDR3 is CASSLIITGELFF. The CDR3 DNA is TGTGCCAGCAGCTTGATTATTACCGGGGAGCTGTTTTTT.

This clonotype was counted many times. In DNA form, the CDR3 reads TGCAGCGTTGTAGGGCAATCGAGACCCGACGAGCAGTACTTC. Translating gives CSVVGQSRPDEQYF. The chain has TRBV29-1 and TRBJ2-7; the D is unclear. Germline CDR1 SQVTM, CDR2 ANQGSEA. Trimming took off 4 bases at V and 5 bases at J, with 18 bases between the two ends. This CDR3 region has 14 residues.

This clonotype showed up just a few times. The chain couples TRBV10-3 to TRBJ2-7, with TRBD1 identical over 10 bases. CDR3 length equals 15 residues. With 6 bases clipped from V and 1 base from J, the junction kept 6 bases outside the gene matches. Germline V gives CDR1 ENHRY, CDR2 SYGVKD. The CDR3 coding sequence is TGTGCCATCAGGAGGGACAGGGGCGTTTCCTACGAGCAGTACTTC. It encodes CAIRRDRGVSYEQYF.

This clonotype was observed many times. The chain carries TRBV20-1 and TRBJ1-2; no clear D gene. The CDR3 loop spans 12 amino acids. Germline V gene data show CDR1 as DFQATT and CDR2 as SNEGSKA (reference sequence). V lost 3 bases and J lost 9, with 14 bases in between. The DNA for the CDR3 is TGCAGTGCTAGCCCCAGCCCATGGAGCTACACCTTC. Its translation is CSASPSPWSYTF.

CDR3 sequence: CSARDRVGLGELFF. CDR3 coding DNA: TGCAGTGCTAGAGATCGGGTGGGGCTCGGGGAGCTGTTTTTT. The chain joins TRBV20-1 to TRBJ2-2; a weak D match, TRBD1 (5 bases). Germline V gene lookup returns CDR1 DFQATT and CDR2 SNEGSKA (reference sequence). The V gene lost 0 bases and the J gene lost 7 bases, with 12 bases spanning the gap. The CDR3 loop spans 14 amino acids.

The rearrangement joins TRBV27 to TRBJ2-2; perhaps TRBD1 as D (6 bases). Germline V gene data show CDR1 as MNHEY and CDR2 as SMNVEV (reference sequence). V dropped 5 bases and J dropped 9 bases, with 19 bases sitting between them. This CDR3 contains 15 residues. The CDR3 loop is CASSPPPGQNRELFF. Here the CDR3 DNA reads TGTGCCAGCAGTCCCCCGCCGGGACAAAACCGGGAGCTGTTTTTT.